This T cell receptor (beta chain) was sequenced for a study of CD8+ T cells in alopecia areata. Study-level background: Treated patients received oral tofacitinib, 5 to 10 mg twice daily. It was 6 to 18 months of tofacitinib, and then there were 6 months off drug.

With 0 bases removed from V and 3 bases from J, the gap between germline ends came to 9 bases. Per the germline V gene, CDR1 is LGHNA and CDR2 is YSLEER. The CDR3 is 14 amino acids. General observations from the study: Throughout tofacitinib, many expanded lesional clones continued to persist in scalp and blood.

Sample treatment: oral pan-JAK inhibitor, 5-10 mg twice daily. Collection of lesional scalp punch biopsies and peripheral blood was performed in alopecia areata patients. As the sequencing template, cDNA was produced by extracting RNA and reverse transcribing it. The repertoire was sequenced with immunoSEQ multiplex PCR; TCRdb's copy has only in-frame clones and lacks some. The sample records about 94,000 clones, about 71% being singletons. In the case of this clone: What it recognizes is unknown.

This TCR was sampled from a human donor with alopecia areata. The V gene is TRBV4-3, the J gene TRBJ2-7; a weak D match, TRBD1 (6 bases). Specimen: CD8+ T cells sorted from blood, collected around week 42, from a patient treated with tofacitinib. The CDR3 spells CASSQEEGHYEQYF. The CDR3 DNA reads TGCGCCAGCAGCCAAGAAGAGGGACACTACGAGCAGTACTTC.